This TCR beta chain was sequenced during a study of cytomegalovirus exposure and HLA in healthy donors (dated by TCRdb to the late 2010s). Study-level background: An earlier analysis of 587 of the donors reported 276 Gb of sequence data and around 120 million unique TCR beta sequences obtained from about 180 million T cells. Every repertoire in the discovery cohort had been generated on one and the same sequencing platform. The study profiled the T cell repertoires of hundreds of subjects by immunosequencing and related them to cytomegalovirus serostatus. In addition to the first cohort of 666 subjects, a separate validation cohort of 130 or so different subjects was used. The genetic ancestry cluster associated with self-reported Caucasian donors included around 76% of the 300 to 450 genotyped donors. An earlier analysis of about 620 of the donors applied high-throughput TCR beta sequencing to assess whether each TCR beta V gene segment acted as functional or pseudogenic. Roughly 290 gigabases of sequencing data and around 88 million unique TCR sequences made up an early release that covered around 640 HLA-typed donors. The later analysis used no new phenotypic data to find candidate immune exposures, relying instead on TCR beta sequences and their occurrence across donors. The study was designed to test whether signatures of past pathogen exposure could be identified by cataloging public T cell receptors. Donor age, sex, ethnicity and CMV serostatus were compiled together with the repertoire data. Class I and class II HLA loci were covered by the typing at four-digit resolution. High-throughput TCR immunosequencing, statistical association of individual TCRs with disease status, and machine learning were combined to predict cytomegalovirus infection status. Typing coverage differed by locus: A, B, C, DRB1 and DQB1 were typed in roughly 620-640 donors, DQA1 in about 500, DPA1 in over 600, and DPB1 in just under 490. Among a few hundred genotyped donors of the cohort, an average of around 240,000 unique TCR beta nucleotide sequences were sequenced per donor, roughly 20% of them non-productive. Four to six DR-DQ haplotypes were handled as single units for association and clustering, since linkage in the cohort was strong. A later analysis re-examined previously published TCR beta repertoires from roughly 650 donors and added high-resolution HLA genotyping to investigate patterns of TCR occurrence. In a later genetic analysis, genome-wide SNP genotypes for about 65% of the 666 donors were used, and that subset was treated as a discovery cohort.

The cohort was made up of 500 to 850 healthy bone marrow donors. At the time of sampling, all cohort members were nominally healthy, though unrecorded immune exposures were likely present. The donor tested CMV seropositive, placing the donor among the roughly 300 seropositive members of the cohort. A peripheral blood sample was provided by each donor, and peripheral blood mononuclear cells were used for TCR beta sequencing. Genomic DNA extraction from the blood cell samples was performed with the Qiagen DNeasy Blood Extraction Kit. CDR1 and CDR2, per the germline V gene (reference sequence), are LNHNV and YYDKDF. Inclusive of the bounding cysteine and phenylalanine, the CDR3 is 14 residues long. Only CDR3 DNA remains: 42 bases, in frame from the first base. The V end loses 3 bases and the J end loses 5 bases, and a stretch of 13 bases separates them. Details on this clone: This clone's antigen is unknown. Base qualities are not provided; no much larger clone lies one nucleotide away.

The study at large found these results: Broadly in line with IMGT annotations, most TCR beta V segments showed up in productive rearrangements about 87% or about 30% of the time in an earlier analysis of 587 of the donors. In vitro tests confirmed that a few of the cytomegalovirus-associated TCR beta chains recognize cytomegalovirus antigens. In the study, around 150 TCR beta chains were listed as associated with cytomegalovirus. A later analysis reported that several top co-occurrence clusters appeared linked to parvovirus B19, influenza, CMV and Epstein-Barr virus. A later analysis found that TCR association rates varied across HLA loci, with DRB1 alleles showing the most associated TCRs and HLA-C alleles the fewest. Linkage disequilibrium might explain the correlated functional status among segregating V segments, but an unknown experimental factor could not be excluded. Because counts were too low, about 17 rarely observed V segments, including chromosome 9 orphons, were excluded from the earlier analysis of 587 of the donors. The authors suggested that the approach could potentially be generalized to other disease states and immunological phenotypes. While some public TCRs were present in many individuals, most TCR sequences turned up only very rarely across donors. A later genetic analysis associated a missense DCLRE1C variant with V-gene and J-gene trimming of TCR beta chains, and an independent cohort replicated the association. When HLA alleles, especially DR and DQ, strongly co-occurred, attributing TCR associations to individual alleles was difficult. The classifier was reported to diagnose cytomegalovirus status with high specificity and sensitivity in both the original cohort and the validation cohort. A later analysis found that most CMV-associated TCR beta chains appeared HLA-restricted, with HLA associations seemingly driven largely by CMV exposure. Because HLA typing was unavailable for some donors at each locus, only the typed subset was used in association tests. A later analysis found that HLA-associated TCR beta chains were more clonally expanded and had lower generation probabilities than equally common non-associated chains. A cluster of highly shared sequence variants was judged likely to represent a technical artifact of the sequencing pipeline. A further reported finding was that TCR beta sequences accurately predicted the HLA-A and HLA-B alleles for most subjects in the first cohort. In a later genetic analysis, fewer N-insertions in productive TCRs were reported among donors in an Asian-associated ancestry cluster than the roughly 700-donor mean. In this cohort, only TCR beta chains were sequenced, and detectable features were limited by the absence of alpha or paired-chain data. Some IMGT-functional V segments, including TRBV6-2 and TRBV6-3, could not be told apart with the 87-base-pair reads, so those segments were excluded. A later analysis associated about 16,000 TCR beta sequences with specific HLA alleles at a false discovery rate of 0.05. Sequencing depth was assumed to be roughly uniform across donors in the presence/absence analyses, though that assumption may not hold. Immune exposure information for the cohort was limited to CMV serostatus.

The method behind the library was the immunoSEQ multiplex PCR assay. The multiplex PCR relied on a mix of 60 forward primers for TCR Vbeta segments and 13 reverse primers for TCR Jbeta segments. The CDR3 region of rearranged TCR beta genes was amplified from genomic DNA by a multiplex PCR assay. On the Illumina HiSeq System, the amplified TCR beta libraries were sequenced as 87-base-pair reads. The authors processed their data as follows. A later analysis counted about 76 million unique TCR beta chains across the 600 to 850 repertoires, and around 9.9 million of these chains were shared by at least two donors. Raw reads were error-corrected and collapsed into unique sequences by a nearest-neighbor algorithm in which closely related sequences were merged to remove PCR and sequencing errors. To assign V, D and J gene segments, CDR3 sequences were aligned to IMGT reference sequences. For a sequence to be retained, a match of at least six nucleotides to both a V gene segment and a J gene segment was required. A rearrangement counted as productive if the CDR3 had no stop codons and remained in frame with V and J, and every other rearrangement counted as non-productive. CDR3 was defined according to IMGT convention as the region running from the second conserved V-encoded cysteine to the conserved J-encoded phenylalanine. Sequences without an unambiguous match to a single V gene segment were excluded from the earlier analysis of approximately 560 of the donors. In an earlier analysis of 587 of the donors, V segments were called functional above 56.7% productive rearrangements and were called segregating when the between-donor standard deviation exceeded 5%. To diagnose cytomegalovirus status from the catalog of TCR beta chain sequences, a statistical classification framework was built. In a later analysis, V and J genes were assigned by comparing TCR nucleotide sequences against IMGT/GENE-DB human TR gene sequences. Using the TCRdist pipeline, a later analysis assigned CDR3 sequences along with most-parsimonious VDJ recombination scenarios. In a later analysis, each TCR beta chain was defined by its CDR3 amino acid sequence together with its V-gene family, and reads without a unique V-gene family were excluded. As a way to deal with suspected cross-contamination and a sequencing artifact, a later analysis dropped roughly 620 nucleotide sequences that were highly shared and had low generation probability. In a later analysis, a clonal expansion index was calculated for each public chain from normalized within-repertoire ranks of inferred template counts. Generation probabilities in a later analysis came from a VDJ recombination model fitted to out-of-frame rearrangements, and those results were checked against IGoR. In a later analysis, TCR-TCR, TCR-HLA and TCR-CMV co-occurrence was scored with hypergeometric tests, and a repertoire-size bias correction was applied to TCR pairs. A later analysis estimated false discovery rates by permuting HLA or CMV assignments 20 times. In a later analysis, co-occurring TCRs were grouped using DBSCAN, with TCRdist sequence similarity added in when clustering inside HLA-allele-positive subsets. Repertoires with fewer than 30,000 or more than 120,000 public chains, plus five repertoires with anomalous nucleotide sharing, were excluded from co-occurrence clustering. The clones in this table, taken by TCRdb from immuneACCESS, are in-frame only. Not every clone is retained; where verified, under half of the shortfall comes from an unresolved V gene, and the cause of the rest is unknown. Clone size and V and J calls were adopted from that table, with D and trimming inferred from the DNA. The sample table shows around 70,000 clones, and over 60% are seen once. The biggest ten clones account for around 10% of the sample.

The receptor chain draws on TRBV15 and TRBJ2-5; TRBD2 is perhaps the D gene, given 6 matching bases. The specimen sequenced was PBMCs. The clonotype originates from a male donor in good health and CMV-seropositive. The CDR3 reads as follows: CATSRGLRMETQYF. The nucleotide sequence is given as TGTGCCACCAGCAGGGGACTTAGAATGGAGACCCAGTACTTC.